The next 3 T cell receptor beta chains were all read from a single sample in a study of cytomegalovirus exposure and HLA in healthy donors. PCR used 60 Vbeta primers and 13 Jbeta primers. TCRdb's copy holds only in-frame clones and misses some; the assay was immunoSEQ multiplex PCR. This sample carries 150,000 to 200,000 clones, 70% to 80% of them seen once, and the ten largest clones take 0.39%. Sequencing was performed on PBMCs. These receptors all come from a male donor in good health and CMV-seropositive.

This clone was seen more than once but under ten times. The chain links TRBV5-4 to TRBJ1-4; a weak D match, TRBD1 (5 bases). In germline, CDR1 is SGHNT, CDR2 YYREEE (reference sequence). V was shortened by 4 bases and J by 3 bases, with 13 bases between the two germline ends. CDR3 length: 15 amino acids. The CDR3 loop is CASSRAPTANEKLFF. The CDR3 DNA follows: TGTGCCAGCAGCCGGGCCCCGACAGCTAATGAAAAACTGTTTTTT.

The chain joins TRBV5-8 to TRBJ1-2; TRBD1 agrees at 8 bases. The V segment lost 7 bases and the J segment 5 bases; nucleotides outside the gene matches: 13. The germline CDR1 and CDR2 sequences are SGHTS and YDEGEE. CDR3 length: 15 residues. CDR3 sequence reads: CASGLRRQGQYGYTF. The CDR3 DNA follows: TGTGCCAGCGGATTGCGTAGACAGGGGCAATATGGCTACACCTTC.

The CDR3 coding sequence is TGCGCCAGCAGCTCTCGGCTTAGCGGGGAAGCAAATGAGCAGTTCTTC. Amino acids: CASSSRLSGEANEQFF. V gene TRBV5-1 combines with J gene TRBJ2-1, with TRBD2 matching 8 bases. V was pared by 3 bases and J by 7 bases, with 12 bases of the junction left unmatched. In germline, CDR1 is SGHRS, CDR2 YFSETQ. The CDR3 covers 16 residues. Full variable domain (outside the CDR3, taken from reference TRBV5-1 and TRBJ2-1): KAGVTQTPRYLIKTRGQQVTLSCSPISGHRSVSWYQQTPGQGLQFLFEYFSETQRNKGNFPGRFSGRQFSNSRSEMNVSTLELGDSALYLCASSSRLSGEANEQFFGPGTRLTVL.